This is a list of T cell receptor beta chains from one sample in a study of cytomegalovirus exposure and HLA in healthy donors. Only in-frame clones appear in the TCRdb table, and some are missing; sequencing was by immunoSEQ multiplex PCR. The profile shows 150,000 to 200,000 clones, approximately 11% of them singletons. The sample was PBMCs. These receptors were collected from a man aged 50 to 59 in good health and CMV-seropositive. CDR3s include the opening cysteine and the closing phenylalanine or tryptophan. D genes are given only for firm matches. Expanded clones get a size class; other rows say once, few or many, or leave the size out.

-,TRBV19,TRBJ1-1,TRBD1,TGTGCCAGTACCGCGACAGGGGAGTACACTGAAGCTTTCTTT,CASTATGEYTEAFF
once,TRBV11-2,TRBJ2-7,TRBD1,TGTGCCAGCAGCCTGGGACAGGGGACCTACGAGCAGTACTTC,CASSLGQGTYEQYF
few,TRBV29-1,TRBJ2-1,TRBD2,TGCAGCGTTGAGTGGGGGGGCTCCTACAATGAGCAGTTCTTC,CSVEWGGSYNEQFF
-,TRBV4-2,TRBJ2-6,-,TGTGCCAGCACCTTGGAAACAGGGCAGGCTGGGGCCAACGTCCTGACTTTC,CASTLETGQAGANVLTF
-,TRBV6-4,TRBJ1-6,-,TGTGCCAGCAGTTCCCCCGGAGGGGCCCCCCACTTT,CASSSPGGAPHF
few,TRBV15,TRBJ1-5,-,TGTGCCACCAGACCCGGGGGGACCGGCCAAAATCAGCCCCAGCATTTT,CATRPGGTGQNQPQHF
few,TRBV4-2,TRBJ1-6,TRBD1,TGTGCCAGCAGTCCCGACAGGGGGGATTCACCCCTCCACTTT,CASSPDRGDSPLHF
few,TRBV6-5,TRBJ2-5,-,TGTGCCAGCAGCCCCTTCGGGTTAGTCGGGGAGACCCAGTACTTC,CASSPFGLVGETQYF
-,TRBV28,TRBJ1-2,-,TGTGCCAGCAGCCGTTCGGGACAAGACTATGGCTACACCTTC,CASSRSGQDYGYTF
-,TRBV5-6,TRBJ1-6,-,TGTGCCAGCACCACCCTAGGGGGGGCAGCTTCACCCCTCCACTTT,CASTTLGGAASPLHF
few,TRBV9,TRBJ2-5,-,TGTGCCAGCAGCGTAGCTGGCGGAGAGACCCAGTACTTC,CASSVAGGETQYF
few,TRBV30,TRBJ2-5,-,TGTGCCTGGAATAGTGTGGGCCTGGGGACCCAGTACTTC,CAWNSVGLGTQYF
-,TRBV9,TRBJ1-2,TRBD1,TGTGCCAGCAGCGTAGAGGGACAGGGATATGGCTACACCTTC,CASSVEGQGYGYTF
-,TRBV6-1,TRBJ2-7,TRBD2,TGTGCCAGCAACTTCCAGCGGGGCACCTACGAGCAGTACTTC,CASNFQRGTYEQYF
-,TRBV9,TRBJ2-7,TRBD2,TGTGCCAGCAGCGTAGCTGGGAGGGCGAGCCCTTACGAGCAGTACTTC,CASSVAGRASPYEQYF
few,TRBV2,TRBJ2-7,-,TGTGCCAGCAGTGAAGGAGGTGGAGGGTATGGAGGGACCTACGAGCAGTACTTC,CASSEGGGGYGGTYEQYF
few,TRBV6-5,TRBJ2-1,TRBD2,TGTGCCAGCAGTTACTCGACTAGCGGGGGGGGCAACCAGCAGTTCTTC,CASSYSTSGGGNQQFF
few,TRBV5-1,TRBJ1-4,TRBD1,TGCGCCAGCAGCCCAGGACAGGGCGGCGAAAAACTGTTTTTT,CASSPGQGGEKLFF
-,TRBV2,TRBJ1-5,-,TGTGCCAGCAGTGTCTCGGACATTTATCAGCCCCAGCATTTT,CASSVSDIYQPQHF
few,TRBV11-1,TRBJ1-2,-,TGTGCCAGCAGTCGCGGAGGGAACGGCTATGGCTACACCTTC,CASSRGGNGYGYTF
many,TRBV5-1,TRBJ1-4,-,TGCGCCAGCAGCTTGGAACGGGCTAATGAAAAACTGTTTTTT,CASSLERANEKLFF
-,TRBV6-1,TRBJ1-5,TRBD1,TGTGCCAGCAGCGAGGGACAGTTCCAGCCCCAGCATTTT,CASSEGQFQPQHF
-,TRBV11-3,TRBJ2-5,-,TGTGCCAGCAGCTTAGGTGGAGAGGGCCCCTATCGATACTTC,CASSLGGEGPYRYF
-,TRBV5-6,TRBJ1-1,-,TGTGCCAGCAGCTTTAAGACAGTTTTGAACACTGAAGCTTTCTTT,CASSFKTVLNTEAFF
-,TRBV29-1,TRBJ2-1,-,TGCAGCGCAGGCCCGGGGTCCATCTCCTACAATGAGCAGTTCTTC,CSAGPGSISYNEQFF
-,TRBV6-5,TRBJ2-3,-,TGTGCCACCACCGGGGATACGCAGTATTTT,CATTGDTQYF
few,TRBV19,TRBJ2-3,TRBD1,TGTGCCAGTAGTAACTCCAGACAGGGTTCAGTATCAGATACGCAGTATTTT,CASSNSRQGSVSDTQYF
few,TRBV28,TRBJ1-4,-,TGTGCCAGCACAGGGGTCGGAGAAAAACTGTTTTTT,CASTGVGEKLFF
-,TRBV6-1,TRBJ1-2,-,TGTGCCAGTTCTTTGACAGTGGGGGGCTACACCTTC,CASSLTVGGYTF
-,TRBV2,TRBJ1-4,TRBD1,TGTGCCAGCAGTTACAGGGGACCCCGAGCGGATAATGAAAAACTGTTTTTT,CASSYRGPRADNEKLFF
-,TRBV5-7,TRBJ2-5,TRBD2,TGTGCCAGCAGCGGACAGACTAGCGGGGGGGCGTGGGAGACCCAGTACTTC,CASSGQTSGGAWETQYF
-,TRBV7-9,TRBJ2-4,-,TGTGCCAGCAGCTTAAACCTCCACGGGGACATTCAGTACTTC,CASSLNLHGDIQYF
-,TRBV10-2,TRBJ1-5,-,TGCGCCAGCAGTGAGATCGGGCCCCAGCATTTT,CASSEIGPQHF
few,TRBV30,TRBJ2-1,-,TGTGCCTGGAGTGCCGACAGCTACAATGAGCAGTTCTTC,CAWSADSYNEQFF
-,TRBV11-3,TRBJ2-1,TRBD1,TGTGCCAGCAGCACCCCTTTTCTTCGACAGGGGGATCCGCGCCAGTTCTTC,CASSTPFLRQGDPRQFF